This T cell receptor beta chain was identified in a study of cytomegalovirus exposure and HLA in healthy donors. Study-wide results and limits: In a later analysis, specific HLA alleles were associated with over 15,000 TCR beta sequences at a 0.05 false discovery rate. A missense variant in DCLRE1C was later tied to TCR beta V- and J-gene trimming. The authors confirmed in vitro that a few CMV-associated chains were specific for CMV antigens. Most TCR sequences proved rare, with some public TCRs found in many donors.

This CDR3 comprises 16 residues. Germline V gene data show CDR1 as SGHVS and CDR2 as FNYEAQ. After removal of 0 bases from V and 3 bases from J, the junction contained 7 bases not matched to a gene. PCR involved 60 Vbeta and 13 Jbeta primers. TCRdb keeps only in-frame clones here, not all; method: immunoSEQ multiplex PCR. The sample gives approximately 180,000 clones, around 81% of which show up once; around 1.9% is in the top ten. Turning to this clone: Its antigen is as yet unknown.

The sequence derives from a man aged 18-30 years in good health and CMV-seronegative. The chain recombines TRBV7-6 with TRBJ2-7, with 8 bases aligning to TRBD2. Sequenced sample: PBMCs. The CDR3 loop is CASSLAPGGALYEQYF. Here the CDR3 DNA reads TGTGCCAGCAGCTTAGCACCCGGGGGGGCTCTCTACGAGCAGTACTTC.